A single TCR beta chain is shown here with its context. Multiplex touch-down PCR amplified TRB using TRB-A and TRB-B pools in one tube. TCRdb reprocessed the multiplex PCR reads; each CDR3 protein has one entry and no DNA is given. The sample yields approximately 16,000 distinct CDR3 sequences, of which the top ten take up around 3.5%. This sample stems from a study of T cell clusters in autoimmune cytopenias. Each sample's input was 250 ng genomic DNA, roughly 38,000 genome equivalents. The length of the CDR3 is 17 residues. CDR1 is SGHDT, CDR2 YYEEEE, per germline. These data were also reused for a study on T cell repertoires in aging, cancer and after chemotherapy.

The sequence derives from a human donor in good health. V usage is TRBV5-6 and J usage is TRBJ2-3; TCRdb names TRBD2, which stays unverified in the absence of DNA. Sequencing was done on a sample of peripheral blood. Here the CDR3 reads CASSLGTSGIFTDTQYF.